The rows below give T cell receptor beta chains drawn from one sample of a study of PD-L1 blockade in urothelial cancer. Profiling relied on immunoSEQ multiplex PCR, and the TCRdb table lists in-frame clones only, not all of them. The sample shows 70,000 to 75,000 clones, around nine tenths of them seen only once. Source: PBMCs, taken around atezolizumab (anti-PD-L1) treatment. The receptors were sampled from a man in his 60s with urothelial cancer. Both conserved end residues are part of each CDR3. The D gene is left open where the match is weak. Only some rows state a clone size, as once, few, many or a class for expanded clones.

>once|TRBJ2-3|TRBV7-9|-
TGTGCCAGCAGCGCCGTGGGGGCGGGAGTTTCAGATACGCAGTATTTT
CASSAVGAGVSDTQYF
>-|TRBJ2-7|TRBV19|TRBD1
TGTGCCAGTAGTATCGTGGGACAGGGGATCTACGAGCAGTACTTC
CASSIVGQGIYEQYF
>-|TRBJ2-7|TRBV5-1|TRBD1
TGCGCCAGCAGCTCCCTGACAGGGGTCGAGCAGTACTTC
CASSSLTGVEQYF
>-|TRBJ2-3|TRBV19|-
TGTGCCAGTAGTCCCCAATCGCTAGCGCCAGATACGCAGTATTTT
CASSPQSLAPDTQYF
>-|TRBJ2-5|TRBV7-2|-
TGTGCCAGCAGCTTATATCCGGGTCTGGAGACCCAGTACTTC
CASSLYPGLETQYF
>medium-sized|TRBJ2-3|TRBV7-2|TRBD2
TGTGCCAGCAGCTCGTGGGGGGGGATCACAGATACGCAGTATTTT
CASSSWGGITDTQYF
>-|TRBJ2-7|TRBV11-2|TRBD1
TGTGCCAGCAGCTTATCGTCAGGGGGCTACGAGCAGTACTTC
CASSLSSGGYEQYF
>-|TRBJ1-2|TRBV11-2|-
TGTGCCAGCACCCCCGGGGTCTTACCCAACTATGGCTACACCTTC
CASTPGVLPNYGYTF
>-|TRBJ2-3|TRBV30|TRBD2
TGTGCCGCAGGAGGGTGGCGGGGGAACACAGATACGCAGTATTTT
CAAGGWRGNTDTQYF
>-|TRBJ1-2|TRBV5-1|TRBD1
TGCGCCAGCAGCTTGGCGTTGACAGGGATCTATGGCTACACCTTC
CASSLALTGIYGYTF
>-|TRBJ2-2|TRBV19|-
TGTGCCAGCCACCTAGGGGGGGGAACCGGGGAGCTGTTTTTT
CASHLGGGTGELFF
>-|TRBJ2-7|TRBV19|TRBD2
TGTGCCAGTAGTATAGCGGGACTAGCGGGGGCAACCTACGAGCAGTACTTC
CASSIAGLAGATYEQYF
>-|TRBJ2-3|TRBV28|-
TGTGCCAGCAGTTTGAACAGGGTTGCAGATACGCAGTATTTT
CASSLNRVADTQYF